These T cell receptor beta chains were read from a single sample in a study of cytomegalovirus exposure and HLA in healthy donors. Generated by immunoSEQ multiplex PCR, the TCRdb table keeps only in-frame clones and is missing some. The data contain 110,000 to 150,000 clones, 70% to 80% of them singletons. Sequencing used PBMCs. The receptors here all came from a woman aged 18-30 years in good health and CMV-seropositive. Both conserved end residues are part of each CDR3. The D gene is left open where the match is weak. A clone size is listed for some rows: how often the clone was seen (once, few, many), or a class if it is expanded.

TRBJ1-5 TRBV2 - - CASKIGVSGQPQHF TGTGCCAGCAAGATCGGGGTTTCAGGTCAGCCCCAGCATTTT
TRBJ1-1 TRBV2 - few CASSEIRAVNTEAFF TGTGCCAGCAGCGAGATCAGGGCGGTGAACACTGAAGCTTTCTTT
TRBJ2-7 TRBV4-2 TRBD1 - CASSQREGDSSYEQYF TGTGCCAGCAGCCAAAGGGAAGGGGACAGCTCCTACGAGCAGTACTTC
TRBJ1-2 TRBV18 TRBD1 - CASSPGQFKGGYTF TGTGCCAGCTCCCCGGGACAGTTCAAAGGGGGCTACACCTTC
TRBJ1-5 TRBV19 - few CASTRQAEQPQHF TGTGCCAGTACCAGACAGGCGGAACAGCCCCAGCATTTT
TRBJ1-3 TRBV6-1 - - CASSRAGQGNTIYF TGTGCCAGCAGTCGGGCCGGACAGGGAAACACCATATATTTT
TRBJ2-3 TRBV5-1 - - CASTSDGRGHTDTQYF TGCGCCAGCACCTCGGATGGGCGGGGGCACACAGATACGCAGTATTTT
TRBJ2-1 TRBV7-2 TRBD2 - CASSLGRLAGGHNEQFF TGTGCCAGCAGCTTAGGGCGCCTAGCGGGGGGACACAATGAGCAGTTCTTC
TRBJ1-1 TRBV5-1 - - CASSLVAGAKNTEAFF TGCGCCAGCAGCTTGGTAGCAGGGGCGAAGAACACTGAAGCTTTCTTT
TRBJ1-1 TRBV29-1 TRBD1 - CSGDRDNTEAFF TGCAGCGGGGACAGGGACAACACTGAAGCTTTCTTT
TRBJ1-1 TRBV6-5 - - CASSYSRRALNTEAFF TGTGCCAGCAGTTACTCCAGGCGTGCTCTGAACACTGAAGCTTTCTTT
TRBJ2-3 TRBV14 TRBD1 - CASSQDLQGWSTDTQYF TGTGCCAGCAGCCAAGACCTACAGGGGTGGAGCACAGATACGCAGTATTTT
TRBJ1-1 TRBV11-2 - - CASTTVRGKNTEAFF TGTGCCAGCACCACTGTGAGGGGGAAAAACACTGAAGCTTTCTTT
TRBJ1-2 TRBV6-1 - - CASRQGSRYGYTF TGTGCCAGCAGACAGGGATCGAGGTATGGCTACACCTTC
TRBJ2-2 TRBV5-1 TRBD2 - CASSLGLAANTGELFF TGCGCCAGCAGCTTGGGACTAGCGGCTAACACCGGGGAGCTGTTTTTT
TRBJ2-3 TRBV28 - - CASSLMGSWSDTQYF TGTGCCAGCAGTTTAATGGGGAGTTGGTCAGATACGCAGTATTTT
TRBJ2-5 TRBV7-9 - - CASSPRSRGLLETQYF TGTGCCAGCAGCCCCCGGAGCAGGGGTCTATTAGAGACCCAGTACTTC
TRBJ1-5 TRBV27 - - CASSLMGGNQPQHF TGTGCCAGCAGTTTGATGGGGGGTAATCAGCCCCAGCATTTT
TRBJ2-7 TRBV5-7 TRBD1 - CASSRDRGLSYEQYF TGTGCCAGCAGCAGAGACAGGGGTTTGTCCTACGAGCAGTACTTC
TRBJ2-3 TRBV9 - - CASSARLEADTQYF TGTGCCAGCAGCGCCCGGCTCGAGGCAGATACGCAGTATTTT
TRBJ1-1 TRBV29-1 - - CSVDLGPTEAFF TGCAGCGTTGATTTGGGGCCCACTGAAGCTTTCTTT
TRBJ2-6 TRBV23-1 - - CASSPPARSSGANVLTF TGCGCCAGCAGTCCCCCCGCACGGAGCTCTGGGGCCAACGTCCTGACTTTC
TRBJ2-1 TRBV5-1 TRBD2 - CASSPSPPISGESYNEQFF TGCGCCAGCAGCCCCTCTCCCCCTATTAGCGGGGAATCCTACAATGAGCAGTTCTTC
TRBJ2-6 TRBV4-1 - - CASSQDGTSGANVLTF TGCGCCAGCAGCCAAGATGGGACTTCTGGGGCCAACGTCCTGACTTTC
TRBJ2-3 TRBV19 - - CASSMSGSPDTQYF TGTGCCAGTAGTATGTCGGGGTCGCCAGATACGCAGTATTTT
TRBJ1-5 TRBV11-3 - - CASRVQDCNQPQHF TGTGCCAGCAGGGTACAGGATTGCAATCAGCCCCAGCATTTT
TRBJ2-2 TRBV25-1 - - CASSPRGDTGELFF TGTGCCAGCAGCCCTCGCGGCGATACCGGGGAGCTGTTTTTT
TRBJ2-7 TRBV6-1 TRBD1 - CASSVQGTYEQYF TGTGCCAGCAGTGTACAGGGGACCTACGAGCAGTACTTC
TRBJ1-1 TRBV6-1 - - CASSAIGRTEAFF TGTGCCAGCAGTGCGATCGGGAGGACTGAAGCTTTCTTT
TRBJ1-6 TRBV27 - few CASSSRLTGGYNSPLHF TGTGCCAGCAGTTCCCGGTTGACAGGTGGCTATAATTCACCCCTCCACTTT
TRBJ2-1 TRBV5-1 - few CASSLLQAQQFF TGTGCCAGCAGCTTGCTGCAGGCCCAGCAGTTCTTC
TRBJ2-7 TRBV15 TRBD1 - CATSRDSHEQYF TGTGCCACCAGCCGGGACAGCCACGAGCAGTACTTC
TRBJ2-7 TRBV6-5 TRBD1 - CASSPLTGGEQYF TGTGCCAGCAGTCCCCTGACAGGGGGCGAGCAGTACTTC
TRBJ2-7 TRBV6-6 TRBD1 - CASSQPGQSYEQYF TGTGCCAGCAGTCAACCGGGACAGTCCTACGAGCAGTACTTC
TRBJ1-5 TRBV28 TRBD1 few CASSTRGQGINQPQHF TGTGCCAGCAGTACCAGAGGACAGGGCATCAATCAGCCCCAGCATTTT
TRBJ2-1 TRBV5-1 - - CASSLMTGDISEQFF TGCGCCAGCAGCTTGATGACGGGGGATATATCTGAGCAGTTCTTC
TRBJ2-7 TRBV19 - - CASSILVGYEQYF TGTGCCAGTAGTATATTGGTCGGTTACGAGCAGTACTTC
TRBJ2-3 TRBV10-1 TRBD1 - CASSLGTGRTDTQYF TGCGCCAGCAGTCTAGGGACAGGTCGCACAGATACGCAGTATTTT
TRBJ2-5 TRBV5-4 - - CASKSMTRNQETQYF TGTGCCAGCAAATCCATGACTAGAAACCAAGAGACCCAGTACTTC
TRBJ2-2 TRBV5-8 - - CASSLVAPGELFF TGTGCCAGCAGCTTGGTCGCGCCCGGGGAGCTGTTTTTT
TRBJ2-3 TRBV5-1 TRBD2 - CASSWPGLAGPDTQYF TGCGCCAGCAGCTGGCCGGGACTAGCGGGGCCAGATACGCAGTATTTT
TRBJ2-5 TRBV30 - - CAWSRNRDSSQETQYF TGTGCCTGGAGTCGAAACCGGGACTCCTCACAAGAGACCCAGTACTTC
TRBJ2-5 TRBV5-5 TRBD1 - CASGNRGRNQETQYF TGTGCCAGCGGAAACAGGGGACGGAACCAAGAGACCCAGTACTTC
TRBJ2-5 TRBV15 TRBD2 - CATSRELAGGEGETQYF TGTGCCACCAGCAGAGAACTAGCGGGGGGGGAGGGGGAGACCCAGTACTTC
TRBJ2-6 TRBV7-2 - - CASSLNRFGANVLTF TGTGCCAGCAGCTTAAACAGGTTCGGGGCCAACGTCCTGACTTTC
TRBJ2-7 TRBV28 TRBD2 - CASSLAGGDSYEQYF TGTGCCAGCAGTTTAGCGGGGGGGGACTCCTACGAGCAGTACTTC
TRBJ2-1 TRBV5-4 TRBD1 - CASSGGQGRNEQFF TGTGCCAGCAGCGGGGGACAGGGAAGAAATGAGCAGTTCTTC